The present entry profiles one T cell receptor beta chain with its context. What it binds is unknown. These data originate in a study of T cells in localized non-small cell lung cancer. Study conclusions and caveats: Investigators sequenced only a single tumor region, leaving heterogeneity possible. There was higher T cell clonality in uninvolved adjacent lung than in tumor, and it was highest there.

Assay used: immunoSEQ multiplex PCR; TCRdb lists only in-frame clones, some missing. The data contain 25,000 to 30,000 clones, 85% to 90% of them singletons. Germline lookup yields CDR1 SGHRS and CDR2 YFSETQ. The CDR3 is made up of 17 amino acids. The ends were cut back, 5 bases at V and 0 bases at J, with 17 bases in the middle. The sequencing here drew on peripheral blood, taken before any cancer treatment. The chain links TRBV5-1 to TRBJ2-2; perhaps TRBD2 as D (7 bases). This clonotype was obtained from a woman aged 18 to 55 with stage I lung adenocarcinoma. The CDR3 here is CASRLNGGPTNTGELFF. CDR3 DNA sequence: TGCGCCAGCAGATTAAACGGGGGGCCAACGAACACCGGGGAGCTGTTTTTT.